The present T cell receptor beta chain was sequenced within a study of blood T cell repertoires in COVID-19. About the research overall: Samples taken during acute and convalescent COVID-19 were collected in the United States, Italy and Spain. In each case, the material was cDNA or gDNA derived from T cells, B-cell-depleted T cells, or PBMCs.

Under the authors' procedure: Reference gene primer amplification gave estimated nucleated cell counts. Libraries were prepared by immunoSEQ multiplex PCR; TCRdb keeps only in-frame clonotypes and omits some of them. That table is the source of V, J and clone size, and D and trimming were worked out from the DNA. Among over 200,000 clones, roughly 87% were seen once, and the ten largest hold roughly 2%. The germline gives CDR1 SNHLY, CDR2 FYNNEI. CDR3 length equals 13 residues. With 6 bases removed from V and 0 bases from J, the gap between germline ends came to 6 bases. The material sequenced was peripheral blood. This chain joins TRBV2 and TRBJ1-3; D unclear. This receptor was identified in a man aged 35 to 55 with active or convalescent COVID-19. CDR3 region: CASRADSGNTIYF. The CDR3 DNA reads as TGTGCCAGCAGGGCAGACTCTGGAAACACCATATATTTT.